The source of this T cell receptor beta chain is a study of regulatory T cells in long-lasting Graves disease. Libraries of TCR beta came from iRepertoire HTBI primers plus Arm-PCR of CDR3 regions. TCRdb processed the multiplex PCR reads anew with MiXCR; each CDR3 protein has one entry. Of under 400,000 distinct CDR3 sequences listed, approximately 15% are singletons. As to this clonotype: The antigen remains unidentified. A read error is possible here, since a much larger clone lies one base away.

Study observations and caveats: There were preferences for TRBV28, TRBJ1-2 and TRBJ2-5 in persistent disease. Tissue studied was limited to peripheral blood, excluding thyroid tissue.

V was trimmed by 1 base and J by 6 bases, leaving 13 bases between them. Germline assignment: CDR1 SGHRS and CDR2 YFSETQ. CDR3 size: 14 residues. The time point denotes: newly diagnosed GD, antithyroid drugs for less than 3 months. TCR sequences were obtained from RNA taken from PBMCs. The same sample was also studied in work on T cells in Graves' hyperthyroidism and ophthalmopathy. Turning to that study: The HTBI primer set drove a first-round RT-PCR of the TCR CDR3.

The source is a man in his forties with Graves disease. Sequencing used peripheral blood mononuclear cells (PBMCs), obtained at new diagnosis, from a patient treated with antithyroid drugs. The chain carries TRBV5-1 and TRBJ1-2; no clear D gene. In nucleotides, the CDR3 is TGCGCCAGCAGCTTGTTACAAGGGAACCATGGCTACACCTTC. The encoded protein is CASSLLQGNHGYTF.